This T cell receptor beta chain was sequenced in a study of T-cell memory formation after mild COVID-19. The CDR3 has 13 residues. V gave up 5 bases and J gave up 7 bases, with 14 bases separating them. CDR1 and CDR2 (germline): MNHNS, SASEGT. The study's findings and limits: Whether second-wave clones peaking at day 37 were SARS-CoV-2 specific went unconfirmed. Among clones contracting day 15 to 85, CD4/CD8 was balanced, whereas later expanders leaned CD4+. Memory cells collected pre-infection included some clones that later responded, suggesting cross-reactive memory joined. Contracting clones localized mainly to CM and EM when CD4+ and mainly to EMRA when CD8+.

In the case of this clonotype: Its antigen is currently unknown.

One entry per CDR3 protein results from TCRdb running MiXCR on the 5' RACE reads. The sample includes around 440,000 distinct CDR3 sequences, approximately 18% of them seen just once. This TCR was recovered from an adult woman who had mild COVID-19 (a few samples of this study predate the infection). Cell type and time point are not known. The sequencing sample was made of PBMCs or a T cell subset sorted from them (not recorded which). The chain employs TRBV6-1 and TRBJ1-2, with D unclear. CDR3 nucleotides: TGTGCCAGCAGTCAAAGGTCTGCTGGTGGCTACACCTTC. Its translation: CASSQRSAGGYTF.